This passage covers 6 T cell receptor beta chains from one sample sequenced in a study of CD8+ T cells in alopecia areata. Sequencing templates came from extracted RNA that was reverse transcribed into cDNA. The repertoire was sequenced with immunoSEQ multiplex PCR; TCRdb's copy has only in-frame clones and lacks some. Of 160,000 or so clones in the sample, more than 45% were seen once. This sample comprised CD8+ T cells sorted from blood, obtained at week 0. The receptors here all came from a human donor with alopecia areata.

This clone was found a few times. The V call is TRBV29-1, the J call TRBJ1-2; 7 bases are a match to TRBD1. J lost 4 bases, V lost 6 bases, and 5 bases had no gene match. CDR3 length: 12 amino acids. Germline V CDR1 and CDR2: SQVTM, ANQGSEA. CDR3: CSVEQGTYGYTF. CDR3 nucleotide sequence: TGCAGCGTCGAACAGGGGACCTATGGCTACACCTTC.

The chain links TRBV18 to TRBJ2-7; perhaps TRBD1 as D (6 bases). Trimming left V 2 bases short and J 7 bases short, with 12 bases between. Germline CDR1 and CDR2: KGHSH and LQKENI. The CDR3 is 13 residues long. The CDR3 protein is CASSPDRILEQYF. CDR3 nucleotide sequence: TGTGCCAGCTCACCAGACAGGATCCTGGAGCAGTACTTC.

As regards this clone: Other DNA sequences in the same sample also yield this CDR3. For the CDR3, the DNA is TGTGCCTGGAGTGTTGATAGCAATCAGCCCCAGCATTTT. Its protein product is CAWSVDSNQPQHF. This chain uses TRBV30 with TRBJ1-5; D is unclear. CDR3 length equals 13 residues. The germline V gene has CDR1 GTSNPN and CDR2 SVGIG (reference sequence). With 0 bases removed from V and 0 bases from J, the gap between germline ends came to 3 bases.

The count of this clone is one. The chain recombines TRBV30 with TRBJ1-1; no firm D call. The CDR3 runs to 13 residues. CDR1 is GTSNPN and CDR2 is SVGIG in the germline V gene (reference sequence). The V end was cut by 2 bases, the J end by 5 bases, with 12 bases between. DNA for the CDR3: TGTGCCTGGAGTTTAGGGAGTCGAACTGAAGCTTTCTTT. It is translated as CAWSLGSRTEAFF.

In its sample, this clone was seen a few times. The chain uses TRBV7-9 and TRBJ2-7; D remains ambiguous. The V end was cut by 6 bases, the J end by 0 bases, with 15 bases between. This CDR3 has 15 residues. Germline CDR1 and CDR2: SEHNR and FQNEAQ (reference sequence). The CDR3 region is CASSQGSSSSYEQYF. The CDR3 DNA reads TGTGCCAGCAGTCAAGGTAGCAGCAGCTCCTACGAGCAGTACTTC. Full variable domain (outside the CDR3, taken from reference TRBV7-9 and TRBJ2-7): DTGVSQNPRHKITKRGQNVTFRCDPISEHNRLYWYRQTLGQGPEFLTYFQNEAQLEKSRLLSDRFSAERPKGSFSTLEIQRTEQGDSAMYLCASSQGSSSSYEQYFGPGTRLTVT.

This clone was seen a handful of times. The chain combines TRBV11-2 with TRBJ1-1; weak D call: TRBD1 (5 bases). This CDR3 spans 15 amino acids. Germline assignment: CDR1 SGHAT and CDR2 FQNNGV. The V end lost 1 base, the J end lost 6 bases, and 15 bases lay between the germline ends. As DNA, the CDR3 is TGTGCCAGCAGCTTAGCATTGACAGCGTTCTCTGAAGCTTTCTTT. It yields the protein CASSLALTAFSEAFF.